This T cell receptor beta chain was observed in a study of blood T cell repertoires in COVID-19. Study-level information: Acute and convalescent COVID-19 specimens originated in the United States, Italy and Spain. T cells, B-cell-depleted T cells, or PBMCs provided the cDNA or gDNA that served as material.

In the study's own analysis: Using reference gene primer amplification, nucleated cell counts were estimated. TCRdb's copy holds only in-frame clones and misses some; the assay was immunoSEQ multiplex PCR. The D gene and trimming were derived from the DNA, and the V and J assignments and clone size from that table. This sample has 85,000 to 110,000 clones, with over 75% found just once. Trimming removed 6 bases from V and 5 bases from J, with 7 bases in between. In germline, CDR1 is MNHEY, CDR2 SMNVEV (reference sequence). The CDR3 contains 12 residues. This sequence originates from a human donor in a cohort sampled during active COVID-19. The sequenced sample was peripheral blood. V is TRBV27 and J is TRBJ2-2, with D hard to call. The CDR3 loop is CASSSFTGELFF. In DNA, the CDR3 is TGTGCCAGCAGCTCCTTTACCGGGGAGCTGTTTTTT.